These 6 T cell receptor beta chains were all obtained from the same sample, sequenced in a study of kidney transplant recipient with SARS-CoV-2 infection. Each CDR3 protein gets one entry after TCRdb re-called the reads with MiXCR. The profile covers approximately 250,000 distinct CDR3 sequences, with around 30% appearing a single time and roughly 7% taken by the ten largest. The material was a blood sample, obtained at baseline and between days 110 and 120 from a kidney transplant recipient. Every receptor here comes from a male patient younger than 45 who had COVID-19 and was a kidney transplant recipient. Part of the T cell pool may stem from the graft donor.

This clonotype was seen at least ten times. This chain connects TRBV11-1 to TRBJ1-1; TRBD1 might be the D (5 bases). The germline V and J ends were trimmed by 1 base and 5 bases, with 14 bases remaining between them. Per germline, CDR1 SGHAT and CDR2 FQDESV (reference sequence). This CDR3 contains 15 residues. The CDR3 DNA reads as TGTGCCAGCAGCTTAGACCGCCCAGGGCGGACTGAAGCTTTCTTT. This gives the protein CASSLDRPGRTEAFF.

This clonotype was counted ten times or more. The chain recombines TRBV28 with TRBJ2-3; no clear D gene. In germline, CDR1 is MDHEN, CDR2 SYDVKM. The CDR3 has 16 amino acids. Trimming took 5 bases from V and 1 from J, leaving 16 bases between them. The CDR3 region has the DNA TGTGCCAGCAGTCCCCCTCTAGTATTCCGCACAGATACGCAGTATTTT. This codes for CASSPPLVFRTDTQYF.

This clonotype was observed at least ten times. The rearrangement links TRBV7-3 to TRBJ2-1; no firm D call. From germline, CDR1 is SGHTA and CDR2 FQGTGA. V lost 0 bases and J lost 4, with 4 bases in between. The CDR3 contains 13 residues. CDR3 bases: TGTGCCAGCAGCTTAACCTTTTACAATGAGCAGTTCTTC. Translating it yields CASSLTFYNEQFF.

The chain uses TRBV6-2 or TRBV6-3 and TRBJ2-1, with 7 bases fitting TRBD2. This CDR3 has 14 amino acids. Germline V gene lookup returns CDR1 MNHEY and CDR2 SVGEGT. The ends lost 8 bases at V and 2 bases at J; junction bases unmatched: 6. The CDR3 coding sequence is TGTGCCAGCTCCCACAGCGGGGCCTACAATGAGCAGTTCTTC. Translating it yields CASSHSGAYNEQFF.

The chain joins TRBV2 to TRBJ2-5; D gene uncertain. The J call may not be correct, given that the DNA end is closer to TRBJ2-1. Germline V lookup: CDR1 SNHLY, CDR2 FYNNEI. This CDR3 region has 13 residues. CDR3 amino acids: CASSTYSWNEQFF. The CDR3 DNA follows: TGTGCCAGCAGTACGTACTCGTGGAATGAGCAGTTCTTC.

About this clonotype itself: A much larger clone differs by one base, so this may be a read error. V and J are TRBV11-3 and TRBJ2-7, with D possibly being TRBD1 (5 bases). The germline CDR1 and CDR2 sequences are SGHNT and YENEEA. The length of the CDR3 is 14 residues. The CDR3 DNA is TGTGCCAGCAGCTTGGGGCAGGATAACTACGAGCAGCACTTC. Encoded protein: CASSLGQDNYEQHF.